These T cell receptor beta chains were read from a single sample in a study of blood T cell repertoires in COVID-19. Generated by immunoSEQ multiplex PCR, the TCRdb table keeps only in-frame clones and is missing some. The table includes about 280,000 clones, approximately 85% detected once. Sequenced: peripheral blood. The receptors derive from a woman aged 70-85 years with acute or convalescent COVID-19. The CDR3 runs from the conserved cysteine through the conserved F or W. A D gene is named only where the DNA matches it firmly. Rows give clone size only sometimes, using once, few, many, or a class for an expanded clone.

abundance,d_gene,v_gene,j_gene,CDR3nt,CDR3aa
NA,NA,TRBV3-1/TRBV3-2,TRBJ1-2,TGTGCCAGCAGTGCAGACAGCCGGCATGGCTACACCTTC,CASSADSRHGYTF
once,TRBD1,TRBV7-7,TRBJ2-3,TGTGCTAGCAGCAGGGGGAAGCTCACAGATACGCAGTATTTT,CASSRGKLTDTQYF
NA,TRBD1,TRBV19,TRBJ1-2,TGTGCCAGTAGTATCCATTTGAGGGGGACCGGGACAGGGGTTCGCGAGGGGTATGGCTACACCTTC,CASSIHLRGTGTGVREGYGYTF
NA,TRBD2,TRBV5-1,TRBJ2-7,TGCGCCAGCAGCCAGGGAGCGGGGGGCGAGCAGTACTTC,CASSQGAGGEQYF
NA,TRBD1,TRBV7-6,TRBJ1-1,TGTGCCAGCAGCTTATTCCAGGGGGAAGTTGGTGCTGAAGCTTTCTTT,CASSLFQGEVGAEAFF
few,NA,TRBV29-1,TRBJ2-2,TGCAGCGTTGAAGCGGGGGACAGCGAGACCGGGGAGCTGTTTTTT,CSVEAGDSETGELFF
NA,NA,TRBV7-2,TRBJ1-1,TGTGCCAGCAGCTTAGCAGGGGATGGCACTGAAGCTTTCTTT,CASSLAGDGTEAFF
NA,NA,TRBV12-5,TRBJ2-2,TGTGCTAGTGGTTTGGTGGGCGGGACCGGGGAGCTGTTTTTT,CASGLVGGTGELFF
once,NA,TRBV6-5,TRBJ1-5,TGTGCCAGCAGTTACTCAGGGAGGAGGGACCAGCCCCAGCATTTT,CASSYSGRRDQPQHF
NA,TRBD2,TRBV18,TRBJ2-3,TGTGCCAGCTCACCACGGGAGACTAGCGGGGGGACCACAGATACGCAGTATTTT,CASSPRETSGGTTDTQYF
NA,NA,TRBV2,TRBJ1-2,TGTGCCAGCAGCGGTACAGGGACGGAAGGCTATGGCTACACCTTC,CASSGTGTEGYGYTF
NA,TRBD1,TRBV12-5,TRBJ1-2,TGTGCTAGTGGTTGGGGACAGGGAGAGAACTCAGGCTACACCTTC,CASGWGQGENSGYTF
NA,TRBD2,TRBV3-1/TRBV3-2,TRBJ2-7,TGTGCCAGCAGCCAAGCCGGGGCCGGGGGGTACGAGCAGTACTTC,CASSQAGAGGYEQYF
NA,TRBD2,TRBV30,TRBJ2-7,TGTGCCTGGAGGCGGGGGGACCGTTTAAAAGAGCAGTACTTC,CAWRRGDRLKEQYF
NA,TRBD1,TRBV5-4,TRBJ1-3,TGTGCCAGCAGCGCGACAGGGTGGAGTGGAAACACCATATATTTT,CASSATGWSGNTIYF
NA,NA,TRBV9,TRBJ1-2,TGTGCCAGCAGCCGCGGACAGTCTTCTAACTATGGCTACACCTTC,CASSRGQSSNYGYTF
NA,TRBD2,TRBV3-1/TRBV3-2,TRBJ2-7,TGTGCCAGCAGCCCGGGGACTAGCGGGGGGTACGAGCAGTACTTC,CASSPGTSGGYEQYF
NA,NA,TRBV14,TRBJ1-1,TGTGCCAGCAGCCAAGTTCGGGGGACTGAAGCTTTCTTT,CASSQVRGTEAFF
NA,NA,TRBV6-5,TRBJ1-3,TGTGCCAGCAGTCCGACAGCGTCTGGAAACACCATATATTTT,CASSPTASGNTIYF
NA,TRBD1,TRBV4-1,TRBJ1-1,TGCGCCAGCAGCCTAACAGGGGTAAACACTGAAGCTTTCTTT,CASSLTGVNTEAFF
NA,NA,TRBV3-1/TRBV3-2,TRBJ2-1,TGTGCCAGCAGCCAAGTTAGGGACATCGTTCTTCTTGAGCAGTTCTTC,CASSQVRDIVLLEQFF
NA,TRBD1,TRBV24-1,TRBJ2-1,TGTGCCACCAGCTTGGGACAGGGAGTAAATGAGCAGTTCTTC,CATSLGQGVNEQFF
few,TRBD1,TRBV2,TRBJ1-5,TGTGCCAGCAGACCACAGGGGAATCAGCCCCAGCATTTT,CASRPQGNQPQHF
NA,TRBD1,TRBV5-8,TRBJ1-6,TGTGCCAGCAGCCAAGACAGGGGAGCCCTCCACTTT,CASSQDRGALHF
NA,NA,TRBV14,TRBJ1-2,TGTGCCAGCAGCCAAGAAGTAGGAGGGAAAGGCTACACCTTC,CASSQEVGGKGYTF
NA,TRBD1,TRBV2,TRBJ1-6,TGTGCCAGCAGTAAGGAGGGGACAGAAAATTCACCCCTCCACTTT,CASSKEGTENSPLHF
few,TRBD1,TRBV6-5,TRBJ1-2,TGTGCCAGCACCTCGAAGGGGGCGGGGTATGGCTACACCTTC,CASTSKGAGYGYTF
NA,TRBD1,TRBV27,TRBJ1-2,TGTGCCAGCAGGGAACAGGGGGCGTTCTATGGCTACACCTTC,CASREQGAFYGYTF
once,TRBD1,TRBV18,TRBJ2-7,TGTGCCAGCTCACCACCGGGACAGGGAAAGCACGAGCAGTACTTC,CASSPPGQGKHEQYF
NA,TRBD1,TRBV7-8,TRBJ2-7,TGTGCCAGCAGCTTAGTTAGGGGTGGACAGGGACGCGCCGAGCAGTACTTC,CASSLVRGGQGRAEQYF
few,TRBD1,TRBV2,TRBJ1-5,TGTGCCAGCAGATCACAGGGGGATAGCAATCAGCCCCAGCATTTT,CASRSQGDSNQPQHF
NA,TRBD1,TRBV29-1,TRBJ1-2,TGCAGCGTTCAGGGGGCGAACTATGGCTACACCTTC,CSVQGANYGYTF
NA,NA,TRBV6-5,TRBJ1-3,TGTGCCAGCAGCAAGACAGACTTCCTCAAAAATTTT,CASSKTDFLKNF
NA,TRBD1,TRBV5-4,TRBJ2-2,TGTGCCAGCAGCTTGGCCTCGACAGGGGGCGCAACCGGGGAGCTGTTTTTT,CASSLASTGGATGELFF
NA,NA,TRBV15,TRBJ2-5,TGTGCCACCAGCAGAGGAGCTAAAGAGACCCAGTACTTC,CATSRGAKETQYF
many,NA,TRBV19,TRBJ1-6,TGTGCCAGTAGTATAGCCCCCGGAGCGGGGTCCTATAATTCACCCCTCCACTTT,CASSIAPGAGSYNSPLHF
NA,TRBD1,TRBV11-1,TRBJ1-1,TGTGCCAGCGGATTCAACAGGGGGAACACTGAAGCTTTCTTT,CASGFNRGNTEAFF
NA,NA,TRBV29-1,TRBJ2-1,TGCAGCGTTGAAGAGGCGGCCTACAATGAGCAGTTCTTC,CSVEEAAYNEQFF
NA,NA,TRBV30,TRBJ1-1,TGTGCCTGGACGGTTTCCATGAACACTGAAGCTTTCTTT,CAWTVSMNTEAFF
NA,NA,TRBV7-9,TRBJ2-3,TGTGCCAGCAGCCTCGGGGGGCTCAGAGCAGATACGCAGTATTTT,CASSLGGLRADTQYF
NA,NA,TRBV6-5,TRBJ1-5,TGTGCCAGCAGTTACTCGGGTTCGCGGGGGCCCCAGCATTTT,CASSYSGSRGPQHF
NA,TRBD1,TRBV3-1/TRBV3-2,TRBJ1-2,TGTGCCAGCAGCCAAGGTGACAGGGGGGCTGGCTACACCTTC,CASSQGDRGAGYTF
NA,TRBD1,TRBV3-1/TRBV3-2,TRBJ2-2,TGTGCCAGCAGCCATGGACAGGGGTCAGGCGGGGAGCTGTTTTTT,CASSHGQGSGGELFF
NA,TRBD1,TRBV30,TRBJ1-5,TGTGCCTACCGGACAGGGGGGCTCGGTCAGCCCCAGCATTTT,CAYRTGGLGQPQHF
NA,NA,TRBV7-8,TRBJ1-5,TGTGCCAGCAGCTCCACGACAGGAACCAATCAGCCCCAGCATTTT,CASSSTTGTNQPQHF
NA,NA,TRBV19,TRBJ2-1,TGTGCCAGTATCCCGAGTGGGGCGTCGAGCTCCTACAATGAGCAGTTCTTC,CASIPSGASSSYNEQFF
NA,NA,TRBV7-9,TRBJ1-4,TGTGCCAGCAGCTTACTGGGAGGTGAAAAACTGTTTTTT,CASSLLGGEKLFF
NA,TRBD1,TRBV4-1,TRBJ2-1,TGCGCCAGCAGCCAAGGGACAGGTAACAATGAGCAGTTCTTC,CASSQGTGNNEQFF
NA,TRBD1,TRBV19,TRBJ2-1,TGTGCCAGTAGTATAAGGGAGGGGACAGGGGCGAGCGAGCAGTTCTTC,CASSIREGTGASEQFF
NA,NA,TRBV18,TRBJ1-1,TGTGCCAGCGCCAAACAGGAGAACACTGAAGCTTTCTTT,CASAKQENTEAFF
NA,NA,TRBV20-1,TRBJ2-3,TGCAGTGCTAGTCGGGGAGATACGCAGTATTTT,CSASRGDTQYF
NA,TRBD1,TRBV10-3,TRBJ1-5,TGTGCCATCAGTCGACAGGGACCAAATCAGCCCCAGCATTTT,CAISRQGPNQPQHF
NA,TRBD1,TRBV5-4,TRBJ1-2,TGTGCCAGCAGCCTGAATACAGGGGGCTGGGGTAACTATGGCTACACCTTC,CASSLNTGGWGNYGYTF
NA,NA,TRBV4-1,TRBJ2-3,TGCGCCAGCAGCTTCATACGAGGAATCGGTAGCACAGATACGCAGTATTTT,CASSFIRGIGSTDTQYF